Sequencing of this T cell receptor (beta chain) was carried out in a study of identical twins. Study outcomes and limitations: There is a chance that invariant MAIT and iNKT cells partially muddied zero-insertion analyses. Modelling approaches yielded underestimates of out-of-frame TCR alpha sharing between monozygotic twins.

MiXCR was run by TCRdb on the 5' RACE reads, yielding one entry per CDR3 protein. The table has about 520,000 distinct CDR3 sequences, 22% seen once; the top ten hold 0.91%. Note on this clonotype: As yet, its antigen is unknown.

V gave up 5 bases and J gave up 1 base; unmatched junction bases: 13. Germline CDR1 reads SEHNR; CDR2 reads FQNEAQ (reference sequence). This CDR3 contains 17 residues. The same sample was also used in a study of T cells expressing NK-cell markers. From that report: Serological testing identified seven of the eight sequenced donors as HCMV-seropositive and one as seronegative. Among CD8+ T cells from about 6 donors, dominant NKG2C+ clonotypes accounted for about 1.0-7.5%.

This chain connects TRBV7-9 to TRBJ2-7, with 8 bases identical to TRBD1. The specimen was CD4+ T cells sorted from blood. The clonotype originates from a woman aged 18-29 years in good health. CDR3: CASSVRILGQESYEQYF. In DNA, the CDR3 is TGTGCCAGCAGCGTCCGTATTTTGGGACAGGAGTCCTACGAGCAGTACTTC.